Described below is a single TCR beta chain sequence and its context. This table comes from immunoSEQ multiplex PCR, and its TCRdb copy is limited to in-frame clones, with some not included. This table holds some 150,000 clones, over 80% found once. The sample comes from a study of blood T cell repertoires in COVID-19. The wider study: PBMCs, B-cell-depleted T cells, or T cells provided the cDNA or gDNA that made up the material.

V gave up 6 bases and J gave up 4 bases, with 18 bases separating them. The CDR3 has 15 amino acids. CDR1 is SGHTA and CDR2 is FQGNSA in the germline V gene. Individuals aged about 18 to 89 years were recruited from about two dozen US areas. Participant-reported clinical history was the basis for cohort assignment. Up to 2 weeks before entering the study, exposed participants had met a COVID-19 case. The J gene is TRBJ1-1, the V gene TRBV7-2; D is unresolved. The specimen sequenced was PBMCs or T cells enriched from blood (not recorded which). The receptor was isolated from a woman in her fifties or sixties who had been exposed to COVID-19. CDR3 nucleotide sequence: TGTGCCAGCAGTTTAAGTTTAATTAAGAGCACTGAAGCTTTCTTT. Residues: CASSLSLIKSTEAFF.